Described below is a single T cell receptor (beta chain) sequence and its context. The target antigen is unknown. CD45RO-negative cells were positively selected for CCR7, leaving out terminally differentiated effector memory CD45RA+ cells. This CDR3 region has 10 residues. Germline loops: CDR1 SQVTM, CDR2 ANQGSEA. Trimming took off 7 bases at V and 4 bases at J, with 7 bases between the two ends. The source of the sample is a study of shared clonotypes between healthy human individuals. Study as a whole: Per-donor plates numbered three CD4 naive, three CD4 memory, two CD8 naive and one CD8 memory. Whole-study results and caveats: Researchers found naive subsets generally carried larger estimated richness than memory subsets.

The run depth of the assay was deep. Profiling relied on immunoSEQ multiplex PCR, and the TCRdb table lists in-frame clones only, not all of them. The sample has millions of clones, less than 95% seen once. Sequencing was carried out using naive CD8+ T cells sorted from blood. The chain employs TRBV29-1 and TRBJ1-1, with no clear D. This clonotype originated in a man between 18 and 29 years old in good health. The CDR3 sequence is CSAVSTEAFF. CDR3 DNA sequence: TGCAGCGCCGTAAGCACTGAAGCTTTCTTT.